The 8 T cell receptor beta chains below all came from one sample that was sequenced in a study of cytomegalovirus exposure and HLA in healthy donors. Primers: 60 Vbeta forward and 13 Jbeta reverse. Method: immunoSEQ multiplex PCR; TCRdb's copy keeps in-frame clones and lacks some. The repertoire holds about 80,000 clones, around 85% seen once, with under 15% in the top ten. The specimen sequenced was PBMCs. The receptors were gathered from a human donor in good health.

This clone has only a few counts. This sequence joins TRBV4-2 and TRBJ1-4, with 7 bases that match TRBD1. V lost 1 base and J lost 13; bases outside the gene matches: 0. The germline CDR1 and CDR2 sequences are LGHNA and YNFKEQ. The CDR3 spans 11 residues. CDR3 bases: TGTGCCAGCAGCCAAGGACAGGGACTGTTTTTT. Amino acid sequence: CASSQGQGLFF.

V is TRBV5-1 and J is TRBJ2-3; perhaps TRBD2 as D (5 bases). The V gene's germline CDR1 is SGHRS and CDR2 YFSETQ. CDR3 length: 14 residues. V lost 1 base and J lost 1, with 7 bases in between. In nucleotides, the CDR3 is TGCGCCAGCAGCTTGAGCGGTCGCACAGATACGCAGTATTTT. Amino acids: CASSLSGRTDTQYF. The full variable domain, with the rest looked up from reference TRBV5-1 and TRBJ2-3, is KAGVTQTPRYLIKTRGQQVTLSCSPISGHRSVSWYQQTPGQGLQFLFEYFSETQRNKGNFPGRFSGRQFSNSRSEMNVSTLELGDSALYLCASSLSGRTDTQYFGPGTRLTVL.

This chain uses TRBV28 with TRBJ1-6; 9 nucleotides align to TRBD1. The CDR3 has 16 amino acids. The germline V gene encodes CDR1 MDHEN and CDR2 SYDVKM. The J segment lost 1 base and the V segment lost 6 bases, leaving 4 bases of the junction unmatched. The CDR3 nucleotides read TGTGCCAGCAGCCCCGGGACAGGGTCCTATAATTCACCCCTCCACTTT. This encodes CASSPGTGSYNSPLHF.

J is TRBJ1-1 and V is TRBV18; possible D gene TRBD1, 5 bases. Germline V lookup: CDR1 KGHSH, CDR2 LQKENI. Trimming took 3 bases from V and 7 from J, leaving 18 bases between them. The CDR3 contains 15 residues. The CDR3 protein is CASSPTTGLPGEAFF. In DNA, the CDR3 is TGTGCCAGCTCACCTACCACGGGACTCCCGGGTGAAGCTTTCTTT.

This chain uses TRBV19 with TRBJ1-4, with D tentatively TRBD1 (5 bases). The CDR3 sequence is 15 residues long. The ends were cut back, 5 bases at V and 7 bases at J, with 17 bases in the middle. Germline CDR1 LNHDA, CDR2 SQIVND (reference sequence). The CDR3 region has the DNA TGTGCCAGTAGTGGGGGTTGGGGGGGTACTGAAAAACTGTTTTTT. This sequence encodes CASSGGWGGTEKLFF.

The CDR3 loop is CASRPAGGTEAFF. CDR3 DNA sequence: TGTGCCAGCAGGCCGGCAGGGGGCACTGAAGCTTTCTTT. The chain recombines TRBV11-2 with TRBJ1-1, with 7 bases that match TRBD1. The CDR3 totals 13 residues. Germline trimming cut 6 bases from V and 4 bases from J; bases unmatched to any gene: 5. Germline V gives CDR1 SGHAT, CDR2 FQNNGV.

The chain carries TRBV5-6 and TRBJ2-1; TRBD2 matches 8 bases. Germline V gene data show CDR1 as SGHDT and CDR2 as YYEEEE. The CDR3 runs to 16 residues. V gave up 0 bases and J gave up 6 bases; unmatched junction bases: 8. Here the CDR3 reads CASSLVGTGGLNEQFF. The DNA of the CDR3 is TGTGCCAGCAGCTTGGTCGGGACGGGGGGGCTCAATGAGCAGTTCTTC.

The chain couples TRBV4-3 to TRBJ1-2; D gene ambiguous. Germline V gene data show CDR1 as LGHNA and CDR2 as YSLEER. CDR3 length: 13 residues. V dropped 0 bases and J dropped 8 bases, with 10 bases sitting between them. In nucleotides, the CDR3 is TGCGCCAGCAGCCAAGATCTGGGGAGAGGCTACACCTTC. Protein sequence: CASSQDLGRGYTF.